A single sample is the source of the 23 T cell receptor beta chains below, sequenced in a study of identical twins. TCRdb redid the calling of the 5' RACE reads with MiXCR, one entry per CDR3 protein. The sample shows hundreds of thousands of distinct CDR3 sequences, more than 8% of them seen only once. The same data also went into a second study, on yellow fever vaccine responses in identical twins.

The material sequenced was CD8+ T cells sorted from blood. The source of these receptors is a woman aged 18 to 35 in good health.

This clonotype appeared a few times. The chain is built from TRBV27 and TRBJ2-7, with 9 positions matching TRBD2. Germline CDR1 is MNHEY and CDR2 is SMNVEV (reference sequence). The CDR3 is made up of 13 amino acids. After removal of 8 bases from V and 2 bases from J, the junction contained 4 bases not matched to a gene. The CDR3 spells CASGAGGPYEQYF. CDR3 coding DNA: TGTGCCAGCGGAGCGGGAGGTCCCTACGAGCAGTACTTC.

In its sample, this clonotype was seen a few times. The chain uses TRBV11-2 and TRBJ2-7; tentatively, D is TRBD2 (5 bases). The length of the CDR3 is 13 residues. The germline CDR1 and CDR2 sequences are SGHAT and FQNNGV. With 5 bases removed from V and 7 bases from J, the gap between germline ends came to 15 bases. CDR3 coding DNA: TGTGCCAGCAGCAAGCCCCCCGGGGTGGAGCAGTACTTC. This codes for CASSKPPGVEQYF.

This clonotype was seen a handful of times. The chain links TRBV3-1 to TRBJ2-3, with D perhaps TRBD2 (6 bases). The CDR3 has 15 amino acids. Trimming stripped 0 bases from V and 1 base from J, with 8 bases between. Germline CDR1 LGHDT, CDR2 YNNKEL (reference sequence). Here the CDR3 reads CASSQELAGTDTQYF. The DNA of the CDR3 is TGTGCCAGCAGCCAAGAACTAGCCGGCACAGATACGCAGTATTTT.

This clonotype was detected many times. The V and J genes are TRBV28 and TRBJ1-2; 7 positions match TRBD1. Germline values: CDR1 MDHEN, CDR2 SYDVKM. V dropped 4 bases and J dropped 0; count of bases not matched to a gene: 11. The length of the CDR3 is 17 residues. The CDR3: CASSSTGPRTPNYGYTF. DNA of the CDR3: TGTGCCAGCAGTTCGACAGGGCCCAGAACTCCTAACTATGGCTACACCTTC.

In this sample, this clonotype turned up many times. The V and J genes are TRBV4-3 and TRBJ2-1, with TRBD2 matching 9 bases. Germline V lookup: CDR1 LGHNA, CDR2 YSLEER. V lost 5 bases and J lost 3; bases outside the gene matches: 5. The CDR3 spans 15 residues. The CDR3 loop reads CASSVDSGSYNEQFF. CDR3 nucleotides: TGCGCCAGCAGCGTGGATAGCGGGAGCTACAATGAGCAGTTCTTC.

This clonotype was detected many times. The chain uses TRBV9 and TRBJ2-1, with D perhaps being TRBD1 or TRBD2 (6 bases each). The CDR3 has 15 amino acids. Germline values: CDR1 SGDLS, CDR2 YYNGEE. Trimming took off 0 bases at V and 4 bases at J, with 11 bases between the two ends. The DNA for the CDR3 is TGTGCCAGCAGCGTAGCCGGGGGCGGGTACAATGAGCAGTTCTTC. Its protein product is CASSVAGGGYNEQFF.

Ten or more counts support this clonotype. This chain connects TRBV24-1 to TRBJ2-1, with D perhaps matching TRBD1 (6 bases). From germline, CDR1 is KGHDR and CDR2 SFDVKD. The CDR3 extends over 17 amino acids. V was cut by 3 bases and J by 9 bases, with 23 bases left in between. The CDR3 region is CATSDRKTGYEEFEQFF. As DNA, the CDR3 is TGTGCCACCAGTGATCGGAAGACAGGTTACGAGGAATTTGAGCAGTTCTTC.

The table lists this clonotype with many counts. The CDR3, as DNA: TGTGCCAGCATAGGCCCGAACACCGGGGAGCTGTTTTTT. Its protein is CASIGPNTGELFF. The chain recombines TRBV7-2 with TRBJ2-2; D gene uncertain. Trimming removed 7 bases at V and 0 bases at J, with 6 bases between. The CDR3 covers 13 residues. Germline-derived CDR1 and CDR2 are SGHTA and FQGNSA.

This chain uses TRBV29-1 with TRBJ2-5; D is unresolved. This CDR3 comprises 10 residues. Germline lookup yields CDR1 SQVTM and CDR2 ANQGSEA. As DNA, the CDR3 is TGCAGTGGATATGTGGAGACCCAGTACTTC. Translation gives CSGYVETQYF.

In its sample, this clonotype was seen a few times. The V gene is TRBV29-1, the J gene TRBJ1-2; possibly TRBD1 for D (5 bases). CDR1 SQVTM and CDR2 ANQGSEA come from the germline V gene. V lost 6 bases, J lost 3 bases, and 17 bases lay in between. The length of the CDR3 is 14 residues. The CDR3 nucleotides are TGCAGCGTCCTAGGAGGGGCGTCTGACTATGGCTACACCTTC. Translated: CSVLGGASDYGYTF.

There are a few counts of this clonotype. The genes are TRBV27 and TRBJ2-5; no definite D call. This CDR3 contains 13 residues. Germline values: CDR1 MNHEY, CDR2 SMNVEV (reference sequence). V lost 3 bases to trimming and J lost 5 bases, with 10 bases between them. In DNA, the CDR3 is TGTGCCAGCAGTTTTGTGGGATTGGAGACCCAGTACTTC. Encoded protein: CASSFVGLETQYF.

The chain is built from TRBV18 and TRBJ2-3, with TRBD1 as a possible D gene (5 bases). The CDR3 has 17 amino acids. Trimming removed 6 bases from V and 2 bases from J, with 21 bases in between. Germline V gene sequence: CDR1 KGHSH, CDR2 LQKENI. CDR3 loop: CASSQQVGEVFTDTQYF. For the CDR3, the DNA is TGTGCCAGCTCCCAACAGGTAGGCGAGGTGTTCACAGATACGCAGTATTTT.

For the CDR3, the DNA is TGTACCTTCAGTTGGGGACAGGGGCAATACGAACACACCGGGGAGCTGTTTTTT. This codes for CTFSWGQGQYEHTGELFF. V usage is TRBV2 and J usage is TRBJ2-2; 10 positions match TRBD1. The CDR3 has 18 amino acids. The germline V gene encodes CDR1 SNHLY and CDR2 FYNNEI.

J is TRBJ2-7 and V is TRBV28, with D possibly matching TRBD2 (6 bases). Trimming stripped 5 bases from V and 0 bases from J, with 14 bases between. The CDR3 contains 15 residues. Per the germline V gene, CDR1 is MDHEN and CDR2 is SYDVKM. CDR3 loop: CASSVPDYLSYEQYF. The CDR3 DNA reads TGTGCCAGCAGTGTGCCGGACTACCTCTCCTACGAGCAGTACTTC. The full variable domain, with the rest looked up from reference TRBV28 and TRBJ2-7, is DVKVTQSSRYLVKRTGEKVFLECVQDMDHENMFWYRQDPGLGLRLIYFSYDVKMKEKGDIPEGYSVSREKKERFSLILESASTNQTSMYLCASSVPDYLSYEQYFGPGTRLTVT.

The rearrangement uses TRBV4-3 and TRBJ2-1; possibly TRBD2 for D (6 bases). The CDR3 runs to 16 residues. With 0 bases removed from V and 8 bases from J, the gap between germline ends came to 17 bases. The germline gives CDR1 LGHNA, CDR2 YSLEER. This CDR3 reads CASSQEDSGGVDEQFF. CDR3 nucleotide sequence: TGCGCCAGCAGCCAAGAAGACTCCGGAGGGGTCGATGAGCAGTTCTTC.

This clonotype was counted many times. The chain uses TRBV7-2 and TRBJ2-7; perhaps D is TRBD1 or TRBD2 (5 bases each). There are 14 residues in the CDR3. The V end was cut by 4 bases, the J end by 0 bases, with 10 bases between. Germline V gene sequence: CDR1 SGHTA, CDR2 FQGNSA. The CDR3 here is CASSYRDGSYEQYF. The CDR3 region has the DNA TGTGCCAGCAGCTACCGGGACGGCTCCTACGAGCAGTACTTC.

The chain couples TRBV7-9 to TRBJ2-4, with a tentative D call TRBD1 (6 bases). The CDR3 extends over 12 amino acids. The germline V gene encodes CDR1 SEHNR and CDR2 FQNEAQ (reference sequence). The V and J ends lost 5 bases and 12 bases respectively, with 14 bases between them. The CDR3 DNA is TGTGCCAGCAGCGCCCCCGGGACAACTCAGTACTTC. Residues: CASSAPGTTQYF.

There are a few counts of this clonotype. This sequence joins TRBV4-1 and TRBJ2-7, with 12 nucleotides matching TRBD2. The V segment lost 0 bases and the J segment 3 bases; nucleotides outside the gene matches: 9. The CDR3 covers 18 residues. The germline gives CDR1 MGHRA, CDR2 YSYEKL. The CDR3 DNA reads TGCGCCAGCAGCCAAGATCCTAGCGGGAGGGCCTTTCTCTACGAGCAGTACTTC. Its translation: CASSQDPSGRAFLYEQYF.

The CDR3 region is CASTPWTGTYERTDTQYF. The CDR3 DNA sequence: TGTGCCAGCACACCATGGACAGGGACCTATGAACGCACAGATACGCAGTATTTT. The chain has TRBV6-2 or TRBV6-3 and TRBJ2-3; 8 nucleotides line up with TRBD1. Germline values: CDR1 MNHEY, CDR2 SVGEGT. The CDR3 is 18 residues long. Unmatched junction bases numbered 16, after V lost 7 bases and J lost 1 base.

This clonotype was detected only a few times. The V call is TRBV12-3 or TRBV12-4, the J call TRBJ1-2; tentatively, D is TRBD1 (5 bases). The V end was cut by 2 bases, the J end by 4 bases, with 11 bases between. The CDR3 has 14 residues. The CDR3 region has the DNA TGTGCCAGCAGTTTAAATTCCAGGGCCTATGGCTACACCTTC. Its translation is CASSLNSRAYGYTF.

This clonotype was detected many times. The chain combines TRBV30 with TRBJ2-1; unclear D gene. Germline V CDR1 and CDR2: GTSNPN, SVGIG (reference sequence). This CDR3 contains 14 residues. V lost 5 bases and J 8 bases, leaving 19 bases between the germline ends. CDR3 nucleotide sequence: TGTGCCTGGCACCGGGCCTTCCCTCCACATGAGCAGTTCTTC. Amino acids: CAWHRAFPPHEQFF.

This clonotype came up a few times. This chain uses TRBV11-2 with TRBJ2-7, with a possible D match to TRBD2 (5 bases). Trimming shortened V by 0 bases and J by 2 bases, and 8 bases separated the two germline ends. The germline CDR1 and CDR2 sequences are SGHAT and FQNNGV. The CDR3 totals 14 residues. The CDR3 DNA reads as TGTGCCAGCAGCTTAGATAGCGTTACCTACGAGCAGTACTTC. The encoded protein is CASSLDSVTYEQYF. The whole variable domain, filled in from reference TRBV11-2 and TRBJ2-7, reads EAGVAQSPRYKIIEKRQSVAFWCNPISGHATLYWYQQILGQGPKLLIQFQNNGVVDDSQLPKDRFSAERLKGVDSTLKIQPAKLEDSAVYLCASSLDSVTYEQYFGPGTRLTVT.

The sample holds many counts of this clonotype. The V and J genes are TRBV27 and TRBJ1-5; the D is unclear. The CDR3 has 14 amino acids. Germline loops: CDR1 MNHEY, CDR2 SMNVEV (reference sequence). V was clipped by 6 bases and J by 0 bases, with 9 bases between them. The CDR3 region has the DNA TGTGCCAGCAGCTACAGTCCTAGCAATCAGCCCCAGCATTTT. This translates into CASSYSPSNQPQHF.